Below, 2 T cell receptor beta chains from the same sample are listed, as sequenced in a study of shared clonotypes between healthy human individuals. TCRdb's table, derived via immunoSEQ multiplex PCR, lists solely in-frame clones and lacks some. The table has 500,000 to 650,000 clones, around three quarters seen once. Sequencing input: PBMCs. These receptors originate from a woman between 40 and 50 years old in good health. Some clones in this sample may be carry-over from other donors' samples.

Regarding this clone: This likely reflects a read error, since a far larger clone is one base away. The V gene is TRBV10-2, the J gene TRBJ2-7, with 8 bases matching TRBD2. The CDR3 loop spans 15 amino acids. The germline CDR1 and CDR2 sequences are WSHSY and SAAADI. The CDR3 sequence: CVSGGIWGNSYEQYF. CDR3 sequence (DNA): TGCGTCAGCGGGGGAATTTGGGGAAACTCCTACGAGCAGTACTTC.

The chain employs TRBV7-9 and TRBJ1-1; no reliable D call. Trimming cost V 4 bases and J 3 bases, with 12 bases left between them. Germline V gene data show CDR1 as SEHNR and CDR2 as FQNEAQ (reference sequence). This CDR3 is 14 amino acids long. The DNA for the CDR3 is TGTGCCAGCAGCTATCGTAGGAGTGACACTGAAGCTTTCTTT. Translation gives CASSYRRSDTEAFF. The full variable domain, completed using reference TRBV7-9 and TRBJ1-1, is DTGVSQNPRHKITKRGQNVTFRCDPISEHNRLYWYRQTLGQGPEFLTYFQNEAQLEKSRLLSDRFSAERPKGSFSTLEIQRTEQGDSAMYLCASSYRRSDTEAFFGQGTRLTVV.